What follows describes a single T cell receptor (beta chain). Its antigen is unknown. This specimen includes other DNA sequences encoding the same CDR3. The CDR3 has 13 residues. V gave up 3 bases and J gave up 3 bases, with 9 bases separating them. Germline CDR1 ENHRY, CDR2 SYGVKD. The data stem from a study of cytomegalovirus exposure and HLA in healthy donors. PCR primers comprised 60 Vbeta and 13 Jbeta primers. Profiled with immunoSEQ multiplex PCR; TCRdb holds only in-frame clones, not every one. The sample holds 55,000 to 80,000 clones; over 60% are singletons and the top ten take roughly 5.7%. Study conclusions and caveats: In a later analysis, a missense DCLRE1C variant was linked to TCR beta V- and J-gene trimming.

The J gene is TRBJ2-7, the V gene TRBV10-3; TRBD1 is a possible D gene (6 bases). This receptor was taken from a woman aged 30 to 39 in good health and CMV-seronegative. The specimen sequenced was PBMCs. CDR3: CAISEEQGYEQYF. The CDR3 nucleotides are TGTGCCATCAGTGAAGAACAGGGCTACGAGCAGTACTTC.